This T cell receptor beta chain is from a study of T cell responses to AZD1222 COVID-19 vaccine. General observations from the study: Reportedly, close to half of spike-specific TCRs are directed against unmutated variant regions.

Sequencing used immunoSEQ multiplex PCR; TCRdb keeps in-frame clones, though not all of them. The repertoire holds some 200,000 clones, 88% seen once, with 26% in the top ten. CDR3 length equals 17 residues. Germline V lookup: CDR1 SGHNT, CDR2 YYREEE (reference sequence). The ends lost 3 bases at V and 2 bases at J; junction bases unmatched: 8. On this clone: The antigen is unknown.

This TCR was sampled from an adult who received the AZD1222 COVID-19 vaccine. The chain joins TRBV5-4 to TRBJ2-3; 11 bases are shared with TRBD2. The sequenced sample was peripheral blood, obtained 28 days after the second AZD1222 dose. CDR3 coding DNA: TGTGCCAGCAGCTGGGGTACTAGCGGGAGAAACACAGATACGCAGTATTTT. This translates into CASSWGTSGRNTDTQYF.